The clone carrying this T cell receptor (beta chain) turned up a few times. This sample was taken from a study of T cells in Graves' hyperthyroidism and ophthalmopathy. TCR beta CDR3 sequences were amplified from RNA transcripts. When the TCR CDR3 underwent first-round RT-PCR, the HTBI primer set was used. TCRdb redid the calling of the multiplex PCR reads with MiXCR, one entry per CDR3 protein. The table lists under 400,000 distinct CDR3 sequences, 20% to 30% of them singletons. The specimen was blood. The TCR comes from a man between 50 and 59 years old with Graves' hyperthyroidism.

The CDR3 bases are TGCAGTGCCCCTGCTAGCGGGAGGAACACCGGGGAGCTGTTTTTT. This gives the protein CSAPASGRNTGELFF. This rearrangement joins TRBV20-1 to TRBJ2-2, with 10 bases fitting TRBD2. With V trimmed by 6 bases and J by 1 base, 5 bases remained unmatched. Germline V gene sequence: CDR1 DFQATT, CDR2 SNEGSKA (reference sequence). CDR3 length: 15 amino acids.